The subject of this entry is one T cell receptor beta chain. Antigen unknown. This sample stems from a study of T cells in Graves' hyperthyroidism and ophthalmopathy. Study-level findings and limits: In blood, most of the thyroid clonotypes expanded above 0.001 were also present.

Trimming cost V 7 bases and J 2 bases; bases outside gene matches: 8. The germline V gene encodes CDR1 MNHEY and CDR2 SVGEGT. This CDR3 comprises 14 residues. Amplification of TCR beta CDR3 regions was performed using RNA transcripts as template. In the first-round RT-PCR of the TCR CDR3, the HTBI primer set was used. MiXCR was run by TCRdb on the multiplex PCR reads, yielding one entry per CDR3 protein. Of around 600,000 distinct CDR3 sequences listed, around 13% are singletons. Uncontrolled infection, other autoimmune disease, pregnancy and lactation each barred patients from inclusion. A 10 ml volume of fresh peripheral blood provided the PBMCs.

The rearrangement joins TRBV6-2 or TRBV6-3 to TRBJ2-7; 7 bases line up with TRBD1. The sample consisted of blood. This clonotype was obtained from a woman between 45 and 65 years old with Graves' ophthalmopathy. The DNA of the CDR3 is TGTGCCAGCACAGACCGGGACAGAGCCTACGAGCAGTACTTC. It yields the protein CASTDRDRAYEQYF.